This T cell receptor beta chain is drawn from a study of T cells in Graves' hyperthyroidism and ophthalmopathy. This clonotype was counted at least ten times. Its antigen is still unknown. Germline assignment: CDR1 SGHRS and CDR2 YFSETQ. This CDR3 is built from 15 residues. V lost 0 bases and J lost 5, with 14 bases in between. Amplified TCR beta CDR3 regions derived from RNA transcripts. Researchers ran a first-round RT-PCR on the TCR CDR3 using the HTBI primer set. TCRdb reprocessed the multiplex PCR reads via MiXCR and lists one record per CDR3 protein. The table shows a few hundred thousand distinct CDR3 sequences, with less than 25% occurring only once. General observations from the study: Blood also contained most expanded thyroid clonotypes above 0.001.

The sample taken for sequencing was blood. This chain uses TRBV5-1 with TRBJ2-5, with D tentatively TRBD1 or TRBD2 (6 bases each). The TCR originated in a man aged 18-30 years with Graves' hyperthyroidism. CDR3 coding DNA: TGCGCCAGCAGCTTGGTCCCCGGGGGCGCGGAGACCCAGTACTTC. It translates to CASSLVPGGAETQYF.